Each of the 3 T cell receptor beta chains below was sequenced from the same sample in a study of T cell repertoires in cytomegalovirus infection. TCRdb used MiXCR to reprocess the reads, holding one entry per CDR3 protein. The data hold about half a million distinct CDR3 sequences, with 33% observed a single time. Antigen specificity for these receptors is unknown. Sequences were derived from cultured PBMCs, sampled from culture after CMV antigen stimulation. The receptors shown here come from a human donor in good health (CMV status not recorded). Some clones in this sample may be carry-over from other donors' samples.

This rearrangement joins TRBV27 to TRBJ1-5; D is unresolved. V lost 2 bases to trimming and J lost 7 bases, with 12 bases between them. CDR1 and CDR2 (germline): MNHEY, SMNVEV (reference sequence). CDR3 length: 14 amino acids. In DNA, the CDR3 is TGTGCCAGCAGTTTAAAGGCAGGAGTCCAGCCCCAGCATTTT. It yields the protein CASSLKAGVQPQHF.

This sequence joins TRBV20-1 and TRBJ1-1, with a weak D call TRBD1 (6 bases). Trimming removed 0 bases at V and 0 bases at J, with 11 bases between. Looked up from germline, CDR1 is DFQATT and CDR2 is SNEGSKA (reference sequence). The CDR3 is 15 residues long. The CDR3 coding sequence is TGCAGTGCTAGAGACCCCAGGGGATTGAACACTGAAGCTTTCTTT. This encodes CSARDPRGLNTEAFF.

In its sample, this clonotype was seen a few times. This chain joins TRBV30 and TRBJ1-1; D perhaps matches TRBD1 (5 bases). Trimming removed 0 bases from V and 2 bases from J, with 22 bases in between. Germline loops: CDR1 GTSNPN, CDR2 SVGIG (reference sequence). The CDR3 length is 18 residues. The CDR3 is CAWSVRLSGVGLNTEAFF. CDR3 sequence (DNA): TGTGCCTGGAGTGTACGGTTGAGCGGTGTGGGACTTAACACTGAAGCTTTCTTT.